These T cell receptor beta chains were read from a single sample in a study of blood T cell repertoires in COVID-19. Clones were read by immunoSEQ multiplex PCR, and TCRdb kept only the in-frame ones, dropping some. In the table there are about 65,000 clones, 85% to 95% of which are singletons. The sequenced material came from peripheral blood. The receptors shown here come from a man aged 70 or older with active COVID-19. Each CDR3 is given with its conserved first and last residue. D genes are given only for firm matches.

TRBJ1-2	TRBV5-4	-	CASSLVGGPNYGYTF	TGTGCCAGCAGCTTGGTAGGGGGTCCTAACTATGGCTACACCTTC
TRBJ2-5	TRBV24-1	TRBD1	CATSDPASGQGRIETQYF	TGTGCCACCAGTGACCCGGCCTCGGGACAGGGGAGAATAGAGACCCAGTACTTC
TRBJ1-3	TRBV10-3	-	CAIEQPLSGNTIYF	TGTGCCATCGAACAGCCGTTATCTGGAAACACCATATATTTT
TRBJ2-6	TRBV5-6	TRBD1	CASSFLLTGGSGANVLTF	TGTGCCAGCAGCTTTCTCCTTACAGGGGGCTCTGGGGCCAACGTCCTGACTTTC
TRBJ2-3	TRBV5-1	-	CASSLQAGDTQYF	TGCGCCAGCAGCTTGCAAGCGGGAGATACGCAGTATTTT
TRBJ2-3	TRBV9	TRBD1	CASSVGHRGTTDTQYF	TGTGCCAGCAGCGTCGGTCACAGGGGAACCACAGATACGCAGTATTTT
TRBJ2-5	TRBV6-5	-	CASSYLETQYF	TGTGCCAGCAGTTACCTGGAGACCCAGTACTTC
TRBJ1-6	TRBV2	-	CASSATVNSPLHF	TGTGCCAGCAGTGCGACAGTGAATTCACCCCTCCACTTT
TRBJ2-5	TRBV5-1	TRBD2	CASSLAAGVQETQYF	TGCGCCAGCAGCTTGGCTGCGGGAGTCCAAGAGACCCAGTACTTC
TRBJ2-3	TRBV18	TRBD1	CASSPLRQGAEDTQYF	TGTGCCAGCTCACCACTTCGGCAGGGGGCAGAAGATACGCAGTATTTT
TRBJ2-4	TRBV27	-	CASSLSAGWLNIQYF	TGTGCCAGCAGTTTATCGGCAGGGTGGTTAAACATTCAGTACTTC
TRBJ2-7	TRBV7-2	TRBD2	CASSFTHGGGYEQYF	TGTGCCAGCAGCTTCACCCATGGCGGGGGCTACGAGCAGTACTTC
TRBJ2-3	TRBV15	-	CATSRGGLAEGTQYF	TGTGCCACCAGCAGAGGAGGTCTCGCTGAAGGTACGCAGTATTTT
TRBJ1-1	TRBV10-1	TRBD1	CASGTGVTEAFF	TGCGCCAGCGGTACAGGGGTCACTGAAGCTTTCTTT
TRBJ1-2	TRBV6-5	-	CASSRVGYGYTF	TGTGCCAGCAGCAGGGTTGGCTATGGCTACACCTTC
TRBJ2-1	TRBV7-2	-	CASSSYTGNNEQFF	TGTGCCAGCAGCTCGTATACGGGGAACAATGAGCAGTTCTTC
TRBJ2-1	TRBV24-1	-	CATSAGLVAAEEQFF	TGTGCCACCAGTGCCGGTCTTGTAGCGGCGGAGGAGCAGTTCTTC
TRBJ2-3	TRBV7-2	-	CASSFEGAVSTDTQYF	TGTGCCAGCAGCTTCGAAGGGGCTGTAAGCACAGATACGCAGTATTTT
TRBJ2-3	TRBV27	TRBD1	CASKRRDRPTDTQYF	TGTGCCAGCAAGAGAAGGGACAGACCCACAGATACGCAGTATTTT